This T cell receptor beta chain was captured in a study of T cell changes during pregnancy in multiple sclerosis. Using immunoSEQ multiplex PCR, the repertoire was profiled, and TCRdb retains in-frame clones only, with some absent. The sample contains 35,000 to 50,000 clones, about 90% of which appear only once. The V gene lost 0 bases and the J gene lost 1 base, with 6 bases spanning the gap. This CDR3 region has 15 residues. CDR1 and CDR2 from the germline V gene are LNHNV and YYDKDF (reference sequence). The V gene is TRBV15, the J gene TRBJ2-2, with D hard to call. This receptor was identified in a female donor in good health, enrolled as a control in a pregnancy study. This specimen was CD4+ T cells from peripheral blood mononuclear cells, taken after pregnancy. CDR3 protein: CATSREGQNTGELFF. The CDR3, as DNA: TGTGCCACCAGCAGAGAGGGCCAGAACACCGGGGAGCTGTTTTTT.